The present TCR beta chain was sequenced within a study of metastatic and nonmetastatic thyroid tumors (dated by TCRdb to 2020 to 2021). As for the study more broadly: Repertoires were compared across peripheral blood and tumor or nodule tissue samples from malignant and benign thyroid patients.

V ends up 4 bases short and J 6 bases short, with an unmatched junction base count of 15. The CDR3 contains 17 residues, cysteine and phenylalanine counted. Just CDR3 DNA is preserved here, 51 bases in frame from base 1. The germline V gene (reference sequence) yields DFQATT for CDR1 and SNEGSKA for CDR2. Libraries came from PCR. TCRdb shows the sequencer as Illumina HiSeq 4000. High-throughput sequencing was used to profile the TCR beta-chain CDR3 region of each patient. As for how the authors treated the data: CDR3 differences across clinicopathological groups were used to build a classifier for discriminating distant-metastatic papillary thyroid cancer patients. To measure repertoire diversity the researchers used the Shannon index, while the Morisita-Horn index served to gauge how similar the tumor and blood repertoires were. The public sequencing data were trimmed at Q25 with fastp and processed into clonotypes with MiXCR by TCRdb, which kept only in-frame beta chains. TCRdb's processing, not the authors', yielded these V and J calls. For this sample there are 39,000 or so clones; 15% to 20% appear just once. Approximately 20% of the sample is taken by the ten largest.

As for this clone: No antigen is known for it. Base qualities are not at hand, and no much larger clone is one base apart.

Before undergoing thyroid surgery, none of the patients had been given any kind of treatment. The study retrospectively analysed patient clinical samples collected from about 2012 to 2019 using T-cell receptor beta sequencing. Study-wide findings and limitations: In both blood and tumor samples, malignant tumors were reported to have significantly higher TCR beta diversity than benign nodules.

The material sequenced was blood. The V and J genes are TRBV20-1 and TRBJ2-1; a stretch of 10 junction bases matches TRBD2. The receptor comes from a female donor with papillary thyroid cancer or a benign thyroid nodule (not recorded which). Some clones in this sample may be carry-over from other donors' samples. The CDR3 protein is CSANGVEPGLAFNEQFF. In nucleotides, the sequence is TGCAGTGCTAATGGCGTAGAACCGGGACTAGCGTTCAATGAGCAGTTCTTC.